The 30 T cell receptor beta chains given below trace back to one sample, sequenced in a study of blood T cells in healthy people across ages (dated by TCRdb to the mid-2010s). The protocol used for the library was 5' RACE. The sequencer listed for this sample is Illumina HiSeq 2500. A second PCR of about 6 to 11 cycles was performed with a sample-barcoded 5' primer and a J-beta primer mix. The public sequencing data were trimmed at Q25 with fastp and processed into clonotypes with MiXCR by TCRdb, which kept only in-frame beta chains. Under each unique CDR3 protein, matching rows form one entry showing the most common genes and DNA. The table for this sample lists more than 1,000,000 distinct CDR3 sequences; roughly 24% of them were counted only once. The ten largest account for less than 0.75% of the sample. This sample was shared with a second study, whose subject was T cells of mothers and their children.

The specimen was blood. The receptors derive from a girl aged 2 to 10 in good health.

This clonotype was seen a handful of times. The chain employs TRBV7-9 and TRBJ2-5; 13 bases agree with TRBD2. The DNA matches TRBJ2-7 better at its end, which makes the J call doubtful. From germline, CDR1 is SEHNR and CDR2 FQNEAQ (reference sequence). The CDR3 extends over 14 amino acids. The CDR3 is CASRLAGGHSEQYF. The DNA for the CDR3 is TGTGCCAGCAGACTAGCGGGAGGGCATAGCGAGCAGTACTTC.

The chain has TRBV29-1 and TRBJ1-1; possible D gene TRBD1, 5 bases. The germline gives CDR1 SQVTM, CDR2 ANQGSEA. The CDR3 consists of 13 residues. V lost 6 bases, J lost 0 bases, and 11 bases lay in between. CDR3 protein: CSVRDLMNTEAFF. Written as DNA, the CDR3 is TGCAGCGTCAGGGACCTCATGAACACTGAAGCTTTCTTT.

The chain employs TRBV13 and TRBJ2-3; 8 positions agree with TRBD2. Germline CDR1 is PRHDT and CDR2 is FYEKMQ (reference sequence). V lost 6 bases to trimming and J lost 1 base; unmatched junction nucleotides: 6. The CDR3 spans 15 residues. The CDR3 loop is CASSSIGGGTDTQYF. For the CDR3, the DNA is TGTGCCAGCAGTTCTATCGGGGGGGGCACAGATACGCAGTATTTT.

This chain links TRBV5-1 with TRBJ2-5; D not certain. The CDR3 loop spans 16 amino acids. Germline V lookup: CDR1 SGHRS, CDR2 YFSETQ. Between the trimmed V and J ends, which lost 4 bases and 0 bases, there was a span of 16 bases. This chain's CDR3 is CASSHWGFRNQETQYF. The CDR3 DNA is TGCGCCAGCAGCCATTGGGGTTTTAGAAACCAAGAGACCCAGTACTTC.

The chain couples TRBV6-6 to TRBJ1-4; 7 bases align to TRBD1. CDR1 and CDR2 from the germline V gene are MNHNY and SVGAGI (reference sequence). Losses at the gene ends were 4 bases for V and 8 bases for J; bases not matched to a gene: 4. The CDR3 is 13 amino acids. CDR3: CASSFDRAEKLFF. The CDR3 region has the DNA TGTGCCAGCAGTTTCGACAGGGCAGAAAAACTGTTTTTT.

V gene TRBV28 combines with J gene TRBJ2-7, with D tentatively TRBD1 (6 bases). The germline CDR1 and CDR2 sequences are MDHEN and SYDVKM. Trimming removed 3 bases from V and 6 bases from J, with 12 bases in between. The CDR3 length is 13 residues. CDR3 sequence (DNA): TGTGCCAGCAGTTTTCCTCAGGGGAGCGAGCAGTACTTC. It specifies CASSFPQGSEQYF.

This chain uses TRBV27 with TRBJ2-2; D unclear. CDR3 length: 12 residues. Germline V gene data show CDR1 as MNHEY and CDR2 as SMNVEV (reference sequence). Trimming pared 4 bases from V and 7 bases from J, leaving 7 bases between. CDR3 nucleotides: TGTGCCAGCAGTTCTTGGCACGGGGAGCTGTTTTTT. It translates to CASSSWHGELFF.

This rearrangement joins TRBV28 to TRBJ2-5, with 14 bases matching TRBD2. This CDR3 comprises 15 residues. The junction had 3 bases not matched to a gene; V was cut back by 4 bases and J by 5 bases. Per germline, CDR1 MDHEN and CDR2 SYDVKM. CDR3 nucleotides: TGTGCCAGCAGTTGGGGGACTAGCGGGAGTGAGACCCAGTACTTC. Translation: CASSWGTSGSETQYF.

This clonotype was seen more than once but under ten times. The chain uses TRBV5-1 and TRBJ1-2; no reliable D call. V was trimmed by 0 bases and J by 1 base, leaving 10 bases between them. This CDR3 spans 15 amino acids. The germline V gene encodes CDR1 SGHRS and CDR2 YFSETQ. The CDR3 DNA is TGCGCCAGCAGCTTGGGGGCCACAGTTAACTATGGCTACACCTTC. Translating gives CASSLGATVNYGYTF.

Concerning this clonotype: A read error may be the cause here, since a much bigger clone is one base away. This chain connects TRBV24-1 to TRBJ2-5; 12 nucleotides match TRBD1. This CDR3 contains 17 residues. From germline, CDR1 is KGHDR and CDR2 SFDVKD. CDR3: CATSGWFGDRGREAQYF. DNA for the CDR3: TGTGCCACCAGTGGTTGGTTCGGGGACAGGGGGCGAGAGGCCCAGTACTTC.

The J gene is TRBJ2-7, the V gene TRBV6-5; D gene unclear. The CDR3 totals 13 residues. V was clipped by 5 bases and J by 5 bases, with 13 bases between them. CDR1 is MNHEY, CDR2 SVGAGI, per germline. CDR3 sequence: CASSRPKLNEQYF. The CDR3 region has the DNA TGTGCCAGCAGTCGCCCTAAGCTCAACGAGCAGTACTTC.

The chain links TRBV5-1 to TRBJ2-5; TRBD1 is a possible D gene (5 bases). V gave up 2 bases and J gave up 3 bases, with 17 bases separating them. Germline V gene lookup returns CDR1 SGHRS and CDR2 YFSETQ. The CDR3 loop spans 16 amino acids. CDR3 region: CASSLSSFLGEETQYF. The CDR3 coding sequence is TGCGCCAGCAGCTTATCGTCCTTTTTAGGGGAAGAGACCCAGTACTTC.

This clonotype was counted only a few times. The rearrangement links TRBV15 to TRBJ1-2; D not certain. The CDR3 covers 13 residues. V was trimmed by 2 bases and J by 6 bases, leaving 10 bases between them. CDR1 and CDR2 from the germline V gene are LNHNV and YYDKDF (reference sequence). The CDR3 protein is CATSRRAVHGYTF. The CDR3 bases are TGTGCCACCAGCAGAAGGGCCGTCCATGGCTACACCTTC.

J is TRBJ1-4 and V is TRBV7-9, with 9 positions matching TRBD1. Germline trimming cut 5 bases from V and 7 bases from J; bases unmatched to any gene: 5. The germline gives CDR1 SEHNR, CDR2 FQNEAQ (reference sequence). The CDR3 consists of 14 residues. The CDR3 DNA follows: TGTGCCAGCAGCCATGGGACAGGGAGTGAAAAACTGTTTTTT. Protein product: CASSHGTGSEKLFF.

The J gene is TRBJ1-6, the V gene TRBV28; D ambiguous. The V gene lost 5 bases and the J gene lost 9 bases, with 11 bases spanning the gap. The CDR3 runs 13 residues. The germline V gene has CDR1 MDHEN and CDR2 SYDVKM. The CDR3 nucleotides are TGTGCCAGCAGTCCCCCCCTTCCTTCACCCCTCCACTTT. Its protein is CASSPPLPSPLHF.

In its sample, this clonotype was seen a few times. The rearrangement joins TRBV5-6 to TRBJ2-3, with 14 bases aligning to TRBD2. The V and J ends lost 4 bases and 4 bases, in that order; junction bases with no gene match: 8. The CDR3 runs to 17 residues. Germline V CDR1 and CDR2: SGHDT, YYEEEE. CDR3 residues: CASSKTGTSGGPDTQYF. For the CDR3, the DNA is TGTGCCAGCAGCAAAACCGGGACTAGCGGGGGCCCAGATACGCAGTATTTT.

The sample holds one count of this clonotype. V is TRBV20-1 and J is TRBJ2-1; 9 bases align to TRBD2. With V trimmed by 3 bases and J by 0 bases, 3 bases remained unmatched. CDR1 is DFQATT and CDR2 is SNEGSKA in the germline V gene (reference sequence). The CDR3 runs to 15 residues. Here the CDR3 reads CSASGSGSSYNEQFF. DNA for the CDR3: TGCAGTGCTAGCGGTAGCGGGAGCTCCTACAATGAGCAGTTCTTC.

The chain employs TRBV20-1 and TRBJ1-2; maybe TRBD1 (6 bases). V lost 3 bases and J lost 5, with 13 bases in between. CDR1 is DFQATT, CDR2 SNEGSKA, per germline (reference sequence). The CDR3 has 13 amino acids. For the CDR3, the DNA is TGCAGTGCTAGCCTCACAGGGTTATATGGCTACACCTTC. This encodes CSASLTGLYGYTF.

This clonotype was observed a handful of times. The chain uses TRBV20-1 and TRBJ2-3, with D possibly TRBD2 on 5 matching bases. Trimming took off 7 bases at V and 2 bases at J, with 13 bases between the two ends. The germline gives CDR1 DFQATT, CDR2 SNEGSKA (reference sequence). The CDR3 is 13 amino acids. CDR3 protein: CSVTTTLTDTQYF. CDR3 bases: TGCAGTGTAACGACTACCCTCACAGATACGCAGTATTTT.

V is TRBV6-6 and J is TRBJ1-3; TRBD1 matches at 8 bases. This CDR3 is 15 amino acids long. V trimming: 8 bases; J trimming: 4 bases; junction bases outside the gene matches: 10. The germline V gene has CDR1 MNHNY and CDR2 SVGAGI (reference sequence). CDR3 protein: CASLDREYFGNTIYF. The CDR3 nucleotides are TGTGCCAGCTTGGACAGGGAATATTTCGGAAACACCATATATTTT.

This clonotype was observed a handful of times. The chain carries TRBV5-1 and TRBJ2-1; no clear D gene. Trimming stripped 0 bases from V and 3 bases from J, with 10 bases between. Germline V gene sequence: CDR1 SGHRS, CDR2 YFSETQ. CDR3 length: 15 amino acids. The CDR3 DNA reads TGCGCCAGCAGCTTGGATGGGCCGTTCTACAATGAGCAGTTCTTC. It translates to CASSLDGPFYNEQFF.

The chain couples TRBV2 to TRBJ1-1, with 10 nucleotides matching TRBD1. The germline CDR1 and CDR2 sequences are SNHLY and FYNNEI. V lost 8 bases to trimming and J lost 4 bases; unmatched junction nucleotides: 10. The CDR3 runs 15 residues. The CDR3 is CASYAWDRGGTEAFF. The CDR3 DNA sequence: TGTGCCAGCTACGCCTGGGACAGGGGTGGCACTGAAGCTTTCTTT. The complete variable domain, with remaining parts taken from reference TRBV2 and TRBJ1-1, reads EPEVTQTPSHQVTQMGQEVILRCVPISNHLYFYWYRQILGQKVEFLVSFYNNEISEKSEIFDDQFSVERPDGSNFTLKIRSTKLEDSAMYFCASYAWDRGGTEAFFGQGTRLTVV.

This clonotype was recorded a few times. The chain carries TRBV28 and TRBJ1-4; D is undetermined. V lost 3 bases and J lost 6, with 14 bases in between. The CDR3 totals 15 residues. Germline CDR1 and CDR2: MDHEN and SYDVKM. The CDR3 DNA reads TGTGCCAGCAGTTTTTATGGGGAGGCGGATGAAAAACTGTTTTTT. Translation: CASSFYGEADEKLFF. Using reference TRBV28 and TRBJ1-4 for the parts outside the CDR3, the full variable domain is DVKVTQSSRYLVKRTGEKVFLECVQDMDHENMFWYRQDPGLGLRLIYFSYDVKMKEKGDIPEGYSVSREKKERFSLILESASTNQTSMYLCASSFYGEADEKLFFGSGTQLSVL.

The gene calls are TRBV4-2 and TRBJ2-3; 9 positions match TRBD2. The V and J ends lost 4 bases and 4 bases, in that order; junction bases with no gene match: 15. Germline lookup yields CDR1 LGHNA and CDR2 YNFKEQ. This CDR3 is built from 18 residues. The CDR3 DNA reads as TGTGCCAGCAGCCCGTCTCCCGATCTAGCGGGGTGGCCAGATACGCAGTATTTT. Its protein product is CASSPSPDLAGWPDTQYF.

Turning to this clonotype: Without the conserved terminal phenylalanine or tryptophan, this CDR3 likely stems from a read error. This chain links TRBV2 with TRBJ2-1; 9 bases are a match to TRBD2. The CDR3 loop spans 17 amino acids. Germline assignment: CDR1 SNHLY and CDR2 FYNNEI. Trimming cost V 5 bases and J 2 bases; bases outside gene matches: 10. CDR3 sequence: CASSSLAGFPAYNEQFS. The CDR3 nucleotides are TGTGCCAGCAGTTCCCTAGCGGGGTTCCCCGCCTACAATGAGCAGTTCTCC.

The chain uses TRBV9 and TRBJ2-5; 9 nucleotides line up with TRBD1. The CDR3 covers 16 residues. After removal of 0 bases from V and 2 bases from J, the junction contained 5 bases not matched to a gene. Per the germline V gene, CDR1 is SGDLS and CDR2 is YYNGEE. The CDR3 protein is CASSVAGQGGQETQYF. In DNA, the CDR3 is TGTGCCAGCAGCGTAGCGGGACAGGGAGGTCAAGAGACCCAGTACTTC.

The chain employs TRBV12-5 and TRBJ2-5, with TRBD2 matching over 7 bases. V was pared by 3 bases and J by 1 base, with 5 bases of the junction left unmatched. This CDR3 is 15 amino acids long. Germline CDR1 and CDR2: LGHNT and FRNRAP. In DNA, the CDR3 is TGTGCTAGTGGTTTCAGAGGGAGGGTCCAAGAGACCCAGTACTTC. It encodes CASGFRGRVQETQYF. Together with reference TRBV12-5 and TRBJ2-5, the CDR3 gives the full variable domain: DARVTQTPRHKVTEMGQEVTMRCQPILGHNTVFWYRQTMMQGLELLAYFRNRAPLDDSGMPKDRFSAEMPDATLATLKIQPSEPRDSAVYFCASGFRGRVQETQYFGPGTRLLVL.

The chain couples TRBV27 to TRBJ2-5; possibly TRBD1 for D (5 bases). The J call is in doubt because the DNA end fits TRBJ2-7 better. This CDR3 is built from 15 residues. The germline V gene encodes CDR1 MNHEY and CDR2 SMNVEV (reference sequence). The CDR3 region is CASSLGLSQAYEQYF. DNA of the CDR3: TGTGCCAGCAGTTTGGGGCTTTCCCAAGCGTACGAGCAGTACTTC.

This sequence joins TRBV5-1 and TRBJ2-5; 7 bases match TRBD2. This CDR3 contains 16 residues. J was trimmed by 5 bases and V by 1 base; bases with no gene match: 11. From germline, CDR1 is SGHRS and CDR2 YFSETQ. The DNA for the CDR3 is TGCGCCAGCAGCTTGCCCAGCGGGGTGACTGGGGAGACCCAGTACTTC. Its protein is CASSLPSGVTGETQYF.

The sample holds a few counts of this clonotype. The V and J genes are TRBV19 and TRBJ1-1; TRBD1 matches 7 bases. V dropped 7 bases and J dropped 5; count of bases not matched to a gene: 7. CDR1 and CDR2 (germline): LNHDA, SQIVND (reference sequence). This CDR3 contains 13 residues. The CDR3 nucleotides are TGTGCCAGTATGAAGGGGGCAGAGACTGAAGCTTTCTTT. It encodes CASMKGAETEAFF.